The entry below gives a single TCR beta chain sequence along with its context. Its antigen remains unknown. The data were obtained in a study of long-term antiretroviral therapy in people with HIV. A v3.0 immunoSEQ assay was performed at survey level. For every sample, sequencing targeted roughly 40,000-50,000 T-cell genomes. Assay used: immunoSEQ multiplex PCR; TCRdb lists only in-frame clones, some missing. The sample records under 45,000 clones, around 85% being singletons. Germline assignment: CDR1 LGHNT and CDR2 FRNRAP. The CDR3 is 13 residues long. Between the trimmed V and J ends, which lost 4 bases and 4 bases, there was a span of 8 bases. The study's findings and limits: Clones that expanded before ART (that is, prior to treatment) dominated the repertoire at all time points. Diversity rose after ART but stayed below transplant donor controls.

The receptor's source is a woman in her forties or fifties with HIV. Sequencing was performed on unsorted PBMCs, taken 3.1 years after starting antiretroviral therapy. V and J are TRBV12-5 and TRBJ2-1, with D possibly TRBD1 on 6 matching bases. This CDR3 is CASGWDKYNEQFF. CDR3 coding DNA: TGTGCTAGTGGTTGGGACAAATACAATGAGCAGTTCTTC.